Shown below are 28 T cell receptor beta chains from a single sample sequenced in a study of CD8+CD57+ T cells in acquired aplastic anemia. TCR beta VDJ and CDR3 profiling used genomic DNA as template. TCRdb ran MiXCR on the reads and lists one entry per CDR3 protein. The data contain some 240,000 distinct CDR3 sequences, about 37% of them singletons. Material for sequencing was sorted CD4+, CD8+, or CD8+CD57+ T cells (not recorded which) from PBMCs. These TCRs come from a human donor in good health, serving as a control.

In this sample, this clonotype turned up many times. J is TRBJ2-7 and V is TRBV20-1; D perhaps matches TRBD1 (5 bases). The germline V and J ends were trimmed by 0 bases and 5 bases, with 17 bases remaining between them. In germline, CDR1 is DFQATT, CDR2 SNEGSKA (reference sequence). This CDR3 has 15 amino acids. The CDR3 DNA reads TGCAGTGCTAGAGATCGCAGGCAGGGTATCCACGAGCAGTACTTC. Its protein product is CSARDRRQGIHEQYF.

The chain is built from TRBV25-1 and TRBJ2-3; the match to TRBD1 covers 10 bases. This CDR3 contains 13 residues. Germline V gives CDR1 MGHDK, CDR2 SYGVNS. V lost 8 bases and J lost 5; bases outside the gene matches: 4. The CDR3 region has the DNA TGTGCCAGCGGACGGACAGGGGGAGATACGCAGTATTTT. Residues: CASGRTGGDTQYF.

The sample holds many counts of this clonotype. This chain connects TRBV10-1 to TRBJ2-1, with a weak D call TRBD1 (6 bases). This CDR3 has 15 amino acids. Germline assignment: CDR1 WNHNN and CDR2 SYGVQD (reference sequence). Trimming pared 3 bases from V and 4 bases from J, leaving 13 bases between. CDR3 protein: CASSDNLGQYNEQFF. The CDR3 DNA reads as TGCGCCAGCAGTGATAATCTCGGACAGTACAATGAGCAGTTCTTC.

This clonotype showed up just a few times. This chain joins TRBV10-3 and TRBJ2-6; no clear D. Germline V lookup: CDR1 ENHRY, CDR2 SYGVKD. This CDR3 has 10 residues. Trimming cost V 6 bases and J 6 bases, with 0 bases left between them. CDR3 region: CAIRANVLTF. As DNA, the CDR3 is TGTGCCATCAGGGCCAACGTCCTGACTTTC.

This clonotype was seen more than once but under ten times. The V and J genes are TRBV30 and TRBJ2-3, with D uncertain. Germline CDR1 reads GTSNPN; CDR2 reads SVGIG (reference sequence). The CDR3 totals 14 residues. V shed 0 bases and J shed 5 bases, with 12 bases lying between them. CDR3 in amino acids: CAWSVARYGDTQYF. The CDR3 nucleotides are TGTGCCTGGAGTGTAGCCAGGTACGGAGATACGCAGTATTTT.

The genes are TRBV6-5 and TRBJ1-1; D possibly corresponds to TRBD1 (6 bases). CDR3 length equals 15 residues. The V gene's germline CDR1 is MNHEY and CDR2 SVGAGI. V lost 0 bases and J 10 bases, leaving 18 bases between the germline ends. The DNA of the CDR3 is TGTGCCAGCAGTTACTCGCAGGGGCGGCGCGTGGGAGCTTTCTTT. It is translated as CASSYSQGRRVGAFF.

V usage is TRBV2 and J usage is TRBJ1-2, with a possible D match to TRBD1 (6 bases). The germline V and J ends were trimmed by 4 bases and 7 bases, with 19 bases remaining between them. Per the germline V gene, CDR1 is SNHLY and CDR2 is FYNNEI. This CDR3 contains 15 residues. The CDR3 region has the DNA TGTGCCAGCAGTGCGGGCAGGGGTAAGCTCTCTGGCTACACCTTC. Its protein is CASSAGRGKLSGYTF.

The J gene is TRBJ2-1, the V gene TRBV9; D might be TRBD1 (6 bases). V lost 0 bases and J 4 bases, leaving 20 bases between the germline ends. The germline CDR1 and CDR2 sequences are SGDLS and YYNGEE. The CDR3 contains 18 residues. This chain's CDR3 is CASSVDIGTPDLYNEQFF. The CDR3 region has the DNA TGTGCCAGCAGCGTAGATATTGGGACACCCGATCTATACAATGAGCAGTTCTTC.

The genes are TRBV7-9 and TRBJ2-2; D not certain. Germline CDR1 SEHNR, CDR2 FQNEAQ (reference sequence). The CDR3 length is 14 residues. The V and J ends lost 2 bases and 2 bases respectively, with 6 bases between them. DNA for the CDR3: TGTGCCAGCAGCTTAACCAGAAACACCGGGGAGCTGTTTTTT. Its protein product is CASSLTRNTGELFF.

The table lists this clonotype with many counts. The rearrangement joins TRBV10-2 to TRBJ2-1; D may be TRBD2 (5 bases). Germline V gene lookup returns CDR1 WSHSY and CDR2 SAAADI. This CDR3 is built from 16 residues. Trimming removed 3 bases from V and 2 bases from J, with 14 bases in between. The CDR3 protein is CASSDWPDGTYNEQFF. CDR3 coding DNA: TGCGCCAGCAGTGATTGGCCCGACGGGACCTACAATGAGCAGTTCTTC.

This clonotype was seen many times. The chain employs TRBV10-1 and TRBJ2-7; no clear D. This CDR3 contains 13 residues. The V end lost 9 bases, the J end lost 2 bases, and 14 bases lay between the germline ends. Germline V gene lookup returns CDR1 WNHNN and CDR2 SYGVQD (reference sequence). CDR3 coding DNA: TGCGCCAGGAGGCGGACGGGCCCCTACGAGCAGTACTTC. Protein sequence: CARRRTGPYEQYF.

This chain uses TRBV15 with TRBJ1-6, with D possibly matching TRBD1 (5 bases). This CDR3 has 14 amino acids. Germline V lookup: CDR1 LNHNV, CDR2 YYDKDF (reference sequence). V lost 3 bases and J 7 bases, leaving 10 bases between the germline ends. CDR3 DNA sequence: TGTGCCACCAGCAGGAGGGGAGGCAATTCACCCCTCCACTTT. This gives the protein CATSRRGGNSPLHF. The full variable domain, its missing parts supplied by reference TRBV15 and TRBJ1-6, is DAMVIQNPRYQVTQFGKPVTLSCSQTLNHNVMYWYQQKSSQAPKLLFHYYDKDFNNEADTPDNFQSRRPNTSFCFLDIRSPGLGDTAMYLCATSRRGGNSPLHFGNGTRLTVT.

This clonotype was counted many times. This chain joins TRBV5-5 and TRBJ1-3; D is ambiguous. In germline, CDR1 is SGHKS, CDR2 YYEKEE (reference sequence). The ends were cut back, 1 base at V and 3 bases at J, with 5 bases in the middle. This CDR3 has 13 residues. The DNA of the CDR3 is TGTGCCAGCAGCTTGCCCGGTGGAAACACCATATATTTT. Residues: CASSLPGGNTIYF.

For this clonotype: One end of the junction varies from germline; a read error may be responsible. The chain joins TRBV5-1 to TRBJ2-3; D unresolved. Germline CDR1 is SGHRS and CDR2 is YFSETQ. CDR3 length: 15 residues. This chain's CDR3 is CASSLIRTNTDAQYF. In nucleotides, the CDR3 is TGCGCCAGCAGCTTAATCAGGACCAACACAGATGCGCAGTATTTT.

The sample holds a few counts of this clonotype. This CDR3 is CATSEWGSYEQYF. DNA of the CDR3: TGTGCCACCAGTGAGTGGGGAAGCTACGAGCAGTACTTC. The gene calls are TRBV24-1 and TRBJ2-7; D is undetermined. The CDR3 consists of 13 residues. The ends were cut back, 4 bases at V and 3 bases at J, with 9 bases in the middle. CDR1 is KGHDR, CDR2 SFDVKD, per germline.

In this sample, this clonotype turned up many times. In DNA, the CDR3 is TGTGCCAGCAGCCTGACCCCCGGGACAAAAGCTTTCTTT. It translates to CASSLTPGTKAFF. The chain is built from TRBV7-3 and TRBJ1-1; maybe TRBD1 (6 bases). CDR1 is SGHTA and CDR2 is FQGTGA in the germline V gene. The CDR3 contains 13 residues. V was pared by 5 bases and J by 9 bases, with 16 bases between.

The chain is built from TRBV29-1 and TRBJ1-2; possibly TRBD1 for D (5 bases). Trimming stripped 6 bases from V and 3 bases from J, with 17 bases between. The CDR3 runs 14 residues. CDR1 and CDR2 (germline): SQVTM, ANQGSEA. The CDR3 nucleotides are TGCAGCGTGGATAAGGGGAGGGAAGACTATGGCTACACCTTC. Encoded protein: CSVDKGREDYGYTF.

This clonotype appeared a few times. The V gene is TRBV6-5, the J gene TRBJ1-2; D not certain. The CDR3 has 14 amino acids. Germline V gives CDR1 MNHEY, CDR2 SVGAGI. Trimming left V 0 bases short and J 8 bases short, with 13 bases between. The CDR3, as DNA: TGTGCCAGCAGTTACTCGTTCTCCTCGGAGGGCTACACCTTC. Residues: CASSYSFSSEGYTF.

The rearrangement links TRBV6-4 to TRBJ1-4, with TRBD1 as a possible D gene (5 bases). The CDR3 totals 15 residues. The germline gives CDR1 MRHNA, CDR2 SNTAGT. The V and J ends lost 2 bases and 2 bases respectively, with 9 bases between them. CDR3 nucleotides: TGTGCCAGCAGTGACGGGGGAAGGACTAATGAAAAACTGTTTTTT. Protein product: CASSDGGRTNEKLFF.

This clonotype was detected only a few times. The J gene is TRBJ2-3, the V gene TRBV12-3 or TRBV12-4, with D possibly TRBD2 on 7 matching bases. Trimming pared 4 bases from V and 2 bases from J, leaving 16 bases between. The length of the CDR3 is 16 residues. As DNA, the CDR3 is TGTGCCAGCAGTTCGAGGAGGGGGGGAGTCACAGATACGCAGTATTTT. It encodes CASSSRRGGVTDTQYF.

This clonotype was observed many times. DNA of the CDR3: TGCGCCAGCAGCCAAGTTAACATCGTCGCGGGTGGAAACTATGGCTACACCTTC. This translates into CASSQVNIVAGGNYGYTF. The J gene is TRBJ1-2, the V gene TRBV4-1; D gene unclear. Germline V lookup: CDR1 MGHRA, CDR2 YSYEKL. The CDR3 runs 18 residues. The germline V and J ends were trimmed by 1 base and 2 bases, with 20 bases remaining between them.

At least ten counts were recorded for this clonotype. The junction departs from the called germline gene at one end, perhaps through a read error. This chain connects TRBV29-1 to TRBJ1-1; possible D gene TRBD1, 6 bases. Germline V gene sequence: CDR1 SQVTM, CDR2 ANQGSEA. CDR3 length: 15 amino acids. CDR3 bases: TGTAGCGTTGAGAGACAGGCGCCGTCGGGCACTGAAGCTTTCTTT. Translation gives CSVERQAPSGTEAFF.

This clonotype was counted at least ten times. The rearrangement uses TRBV6-1 and TRBJ1-6; weak D call: TRBD1 (5 bases). Germline V gene data show CDR1 as MNHNS and CDR2 as SASEGT. CDR3 length equals 13 residues. Trimming removed 6 bases at V and 9 bases at J, with 12 bases between. The DNA for the CDR3 is TGTGCCAGCAGCCCCCAGGGTGTTTCACCCCTCCACTTT. It encodes CASSPQGVSPLHF.

This clonotype has ten or more counts. The chain employs TRBV7-9 and TRBJ2-1; 10 bases agree with TRBD1. The V and J ends lost 6 bases and 8 bases, in that order; junction bases with no gene match: 13. Germline V gene data show CDR1 as SEHNR and CDR2 as FQNEAQ (reference sequence). This CDR3 has 16 amino acids. CDR3 sequence: CASRGPGTGEYHEQFF. The CDR3 coding sequence is TGTGCCAGCAGGGGACCAGGGACAGGGGAGTATCATGAGCAGTTCTTC. The variable domain in full, completed from reference TRBV7-9 and TRBJ2-1, reads DTGVSQNPRHKITKRGQNVTFRCDPISEHNRLYWYRQTLGQGPEFLTYFQNEAQLEKSRLLSDRFSAERPKGSFSTLEIQRTEQGDSAMYLCASRGPGTGEYHEQFFGPGTRLTVL.

The chain combines TRBV9 with TRBJ2-1, with 8 bases aligning to TRBD2. Germline CDR1 SGDLS, CDR2 YYNGEE. There are 15 residues in the CDR3. The V segment lost 4 bases and the J segment 9 bases; nucleotides outside the gene matches: 12. Here the CDR3 DNA reads TGTGCCAGCAGCACCCAAAGCGGGAGTTTTAGTGAGCAGTTCTTC. Protein: CASSTQSGSFSEQFF.

This chain joins TRBV24-1 and TRBJ1-2, with D unclear. The CDR3 runs to 14 residues. The V end lost 4 bases, the J end lost 0 bases, and 8 bases lay between the germline ends. The germline gives CDR1 KGHDR, CDR2 SFDVKD. The CDR3 spells CATSEGSANYGYTF. The CDR3 nucleotides are TGTGCCACCAGTGAGGGGAGTGCTAACTATGGCTACACCTTC.

The gene calls are TRBV7-6 and TRBJ2-5; D unclear. Trimming stripped 1 base from V and 5 bases from J, with 8 bases between. This CDR3 has 13 amino acids. The germline V gene encodes CDR1 SGHVS and CDR2 FNYEAQ. The CDR3 here is CASSLGQVETQYF. CDR3 bases: TGTGCCAGCAGCTTAGGCCAGGTGGAGACCCAGTACTTC.

There are many counts of this clonotype. CDR3 nucleotide sequence: TGTGCCAGTAGTGATACTGCGAACACTGAAGCTTTCTTT. Its protein product is CASSDTANTEAFF. V is TRBV19 and J is TRBJ1-1, with unresolved D. CDR1 and CDR2 (germline): LNHDA, SQIVND (reference sequence). V was cut by 5 bases and J by 1 base, with 8 bases left in between. CDR3 length: 13 amino acids. The full variable domain, rest sourced from reference TRBV19 and TRBJ1-1, is DGGITQSPKYLFRKEGQNVTLSCEQNLNHDAMYWYRQDPGQGLRLIYYSQIVNDFQKGDIAEGYSVSREKKESFPLTVTSAQKNPTAFYLCASSDTANTEAFFGQGTRLTVV.